This entry lists 7 T cell receptor beta chains sequenced from one sample in a study of beta chain features in type 1 diabetes. Expressed TCRB transcripts were sequenced because the isolated RNA had all been reverse transcribed beforehand. The assay was immunoSEQ multiplex PCR, and TCRdb's table has in-frame clones only and misses some. The table shows a few hundred thousand clones, with approximately 14% occurring only once. The sample was central memory CD4+ T cells from blood. All receptors derive from a man in his thirties or forties in good health.

This clone has at least ten counts. The chain uses TRBV19 and TRBJ2-1; the D is unclear. Germline lookup yields CDR1 LNHDA and CDR2 SQIVND (reference sequence). The CDR3 has 12 amino acids. V was clipped by 1 base and J by 8 bases, with 6 bases between them. The CDR3 DNA reads TGTGCCAGTAGTATAGGGTTCGATGAGCAGTTCTTC. This codes for CASSIGFDEQFF.

The genes are TRBV7-3 and TRBJ2-2, with 7 nucleotides matching TRBD1. Trimming removed 5 bases from V and 5 bases from J; junction bases left unmatched: 8. From germline, CDR1 is SGHTA and CDR2 FQGTGA. This CDR3 contains 15 residues. The CDR3 sequence: CASSRDSGWTGELFF. In DNA, the CDR3 is TGTGCCAGCAGCCGGGACAGCGGTTGGACCGGGGAGCTGTTTTTT.

The V gene is TRBV11-3, the J gene TRBJ2-2, with D perhaps being TRBD1 or TRBD2 (6 bases each). In germline, CDR1 is SGHNT, CDR2 YENEEA. Trimming stripped 5 bases from V and 11 bases from J, with 12 bases between. This CDR3 is 12 amino acids long. CDR3 loop: CASSPRGLELFF. The CDR3, as DNA: TGTGCCAGCAGCCCCCGGGGGCTTGAGCTGTTTTTT.

The table lists this clone with a few counts. This sequence joins TRBV5-4 and TRBJ2-2; no clear D. The germline V gene encodes CDR1 SGHNT and CDR2 YYREEE (reference sequence). Trimming pared 3 bases from V and 1 base from J, leaving 1 base between. CDR3 length equals 12 residues. CDR3 coding DNA: TGTGCCAGCAGCTGGAACACCGGGGAGCTGTTTTTT. Its translation: CASSWNTGELFF.

In this sample, this clone turned up a few times. J is TRBJ2-5 and V is TRBV30; the match to TRBD2 covers 11 bases. J gave up 5 bases and V 5 bases, and 7 bases lay outside the gene matches. This CDR3 region has 14 residues. Germline CDR1 reads GTSNPN; CDR2 reads SVGIG (reference sequence). CDR3 sequence reads: CAWAAGLAAETQYF. Written as DNA, the CDR3 is TGTGCCTGGGCCGCGGGACTAGCGGCCGAGACCCAGTACTTC.

This clone was observed a few times. The V and J genes are TRBV28 and TRBJ2-2; tentatively, D is TRBD2 (6 bases). Trimming shortened V by 4 bases and J by 3 bases, and 15 bases separated the two germline ends. The CDR3 has 16 residues. CDR1 and CDR2 (germline): MDHEN, SYDVKM. Written as DNA, the CDR3 is TGTGCCAGCAGTTATGGAGGGGAGGTACACACCGGGGAGCTGTTTTTT. This sequence encodes CASSYGGEVHTGELFF.

The chain uses TRBV6-6 and TRBJ2-2, with D perhaps matching TRBD1 (5 bases). The CDR3 is 15 amino acids. Germline CDR1 reads MNHNY; CDR2 reads SVGAGI (reference sequence). V lost 2 bases, J lost 7 bases, and 14 bases lay in between. CDR3 sequence (DNA): TGTGCCAGCAGTTACCCTGGAGAAAGGGGCGGGGAGCTGTTTTTT. Amino acids: CASSYPGERGGELFF.